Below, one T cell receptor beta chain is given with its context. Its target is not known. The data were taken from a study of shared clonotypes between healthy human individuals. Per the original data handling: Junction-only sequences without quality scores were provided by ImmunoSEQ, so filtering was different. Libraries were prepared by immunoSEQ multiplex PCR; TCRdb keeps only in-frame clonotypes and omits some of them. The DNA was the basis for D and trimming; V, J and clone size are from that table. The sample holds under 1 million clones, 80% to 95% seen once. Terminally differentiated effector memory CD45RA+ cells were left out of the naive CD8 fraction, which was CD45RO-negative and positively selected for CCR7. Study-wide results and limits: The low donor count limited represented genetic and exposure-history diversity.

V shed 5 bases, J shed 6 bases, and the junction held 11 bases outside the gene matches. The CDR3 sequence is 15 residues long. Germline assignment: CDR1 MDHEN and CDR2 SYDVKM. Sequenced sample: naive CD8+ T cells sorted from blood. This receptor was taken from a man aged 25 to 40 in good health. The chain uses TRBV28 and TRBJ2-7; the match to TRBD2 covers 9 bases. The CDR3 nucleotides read TGTGCCAGCAGTCCGCACCTTAGCGGGAGTAGCGAGCAGTACTTC. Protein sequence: CASSPHLSGSSEQYF. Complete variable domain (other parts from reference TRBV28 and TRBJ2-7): DVKVTQSSRYLVKRTGEKVFLECVQDMDHENMFWYRQDPGLGLRLIYFSYDVKMKEKGDIPEGYSVSREKKERFSLILESASTNQTSMYLCASSPHLSGSSEQYFGPGTRLTVT.